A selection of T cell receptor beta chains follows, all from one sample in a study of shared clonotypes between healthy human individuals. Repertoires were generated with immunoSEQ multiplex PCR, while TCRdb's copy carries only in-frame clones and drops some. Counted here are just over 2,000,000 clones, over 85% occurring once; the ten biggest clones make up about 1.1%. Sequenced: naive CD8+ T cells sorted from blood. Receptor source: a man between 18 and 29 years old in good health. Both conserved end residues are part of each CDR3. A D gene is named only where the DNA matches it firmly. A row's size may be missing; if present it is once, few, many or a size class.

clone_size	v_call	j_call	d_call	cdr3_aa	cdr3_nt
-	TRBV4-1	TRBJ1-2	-	CASSQERQLGYGYTF	TGCGCCAGCAGCCAAGAACGGCAGCTTGGCTATGGCTACACCTTC
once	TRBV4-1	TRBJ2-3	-	CASSQGGGRLSTDTQYF	TGCGCCAGCAGCCAAGGTGGCGGGCGCCTAAGCACAGATACGCAGTATTTT
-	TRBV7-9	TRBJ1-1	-	CASSFNRAEAFF	TGTGCCAGCAGCTTTAATCGTGCTGAAGCTTTCTTT
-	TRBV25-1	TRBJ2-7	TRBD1	CASSESPQQGVEQYF	TGTGCCAGCAGTGAATCTCCCCAACAGGGGGTCGAGCAGTACTTC
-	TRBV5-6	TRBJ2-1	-	CASSLDNEQFF	TGTGCCAGCAGCCTAGACAATGAGCAGTTCTTC
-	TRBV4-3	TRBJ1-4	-	CASSQDPPSVTNEKLFF	TGCGCCAGCAGCCAAGATCCGCCGTCCGTTACTAATGAAAAACTGTTTTTT
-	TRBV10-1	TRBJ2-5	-	CASSDGAIRETQYF	TGCGCCAGCAGTGATGGGGCTATTAGAGAGACCCAGTACTTC
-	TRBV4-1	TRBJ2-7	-	CASSQDIGQKYEQYF	TGCGCCAGCAGCCAAGATATAGGACAGAAGTACGAGCAGTACTTC
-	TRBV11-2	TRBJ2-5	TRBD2	CASSSLAGGTQTQYF	TGTGCCAGCAGCTCACTAGCGGGGGGAACGCAGACCCAGTACTTC
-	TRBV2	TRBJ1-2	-	CASLFSLYGYTF	TGTGCCTCCCTTTTTAGTCTCTATGGCTACACCTTC
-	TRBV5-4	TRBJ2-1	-	CASSLRGAYNEQFF	TGTGCCAGCAGCTTGAGGGGAGCCTACAATGAGCAGTTCTTC
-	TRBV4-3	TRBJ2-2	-	CASSQELVEGTGELFF	TGCGCCAGCAGCCAAGAACTGGTCGAGGGCACCGGGGAGCTGTTTTTT
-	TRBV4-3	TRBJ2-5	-	CASSQGTTQETQYF	TGCGCCAGCAGCCAAGGGACAACCCAAGAGACCCAGTACTTC
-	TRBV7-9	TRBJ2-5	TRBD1	CASSSPDREETQYF	TGTGCCAGCAGCAGCCCGGACAGGGAAGAGACCCAGTACTTC
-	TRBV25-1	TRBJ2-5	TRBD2	CASSELTSGRKAQETQYF	TGTGCCAGCAGTGAGTTGACTAGCGGGAGGAAGGCCCAAGAGACCCAGTACTTC
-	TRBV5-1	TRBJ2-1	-	CASSLEAGSYNEQFF	TGCGCCAGCAGCTTGGAGGCGGGGTCCTACAATGAGCAGTTCTTC
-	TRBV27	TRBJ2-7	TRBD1	CASSLSSRDSGEQYF	TGTGCCAGCAGTTTATCGTCCCGGGACAGTGGCGAGCAGTACTTC
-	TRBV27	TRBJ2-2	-	CASSFQGNTGELFF	TGTGCCAGCAGTTTCCAGGGGAACACCGGGGAGCTGTTTTTT
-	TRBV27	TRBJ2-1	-	CASSWGPPEQFF	TGTGCCAGCAGTTGGGGCCCACCTGAGCAGTTCTTC
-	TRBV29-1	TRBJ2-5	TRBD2	CSGSSGGPQETQYF	TGCAGCGGATCTAGCGGGGGGCCGCAAGAGACCCAGTACTTC
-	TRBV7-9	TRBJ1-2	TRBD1	CASSLPGTGSHGYTF	TGTGCCAGCAGCTTACCCGGGACAGGGTCGCATGGCTACACCTTC
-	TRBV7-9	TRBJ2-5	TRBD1	CASNDRGYLQETQYF	TGTGCCAGCAACGACAGGGGTTACTTACAAGAGACCCAGTACTTC
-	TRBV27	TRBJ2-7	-	CASSETLADSAYEQYF	TGTGCCAGCAGCGAGACTTTAGCGGACTCTGCCTACGAGCAGTACTTC
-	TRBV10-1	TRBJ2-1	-	CASSENGYNEQFF	TGCGCCAGCAGTGAAAACGGATACAATGAGCAGTTCTTC
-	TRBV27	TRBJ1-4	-	CASSWNSGLGSNEKLFF	TGTGCCAGCAGTTGGAACAGCGGCCTTGGGTCTAATGAAAAACTGTTTTTT
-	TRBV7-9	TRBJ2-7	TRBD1	CASSRTTGGTYEQYF	TGTGCCAGCAGCCGAACGACAGGGGGGACCTACGAGCAGTACTTC